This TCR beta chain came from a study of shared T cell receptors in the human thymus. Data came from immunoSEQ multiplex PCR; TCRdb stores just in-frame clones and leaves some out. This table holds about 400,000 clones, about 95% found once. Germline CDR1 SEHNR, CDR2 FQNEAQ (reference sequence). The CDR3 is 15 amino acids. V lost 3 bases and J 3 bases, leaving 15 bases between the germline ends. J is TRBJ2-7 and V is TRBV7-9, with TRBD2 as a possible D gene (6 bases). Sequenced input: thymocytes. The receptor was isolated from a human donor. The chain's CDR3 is CASSFLLEGYYEQYF. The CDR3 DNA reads TGTGCCAGCAGCTTTTTACTGGAGGGATACTACGAGCAGTACTTC.